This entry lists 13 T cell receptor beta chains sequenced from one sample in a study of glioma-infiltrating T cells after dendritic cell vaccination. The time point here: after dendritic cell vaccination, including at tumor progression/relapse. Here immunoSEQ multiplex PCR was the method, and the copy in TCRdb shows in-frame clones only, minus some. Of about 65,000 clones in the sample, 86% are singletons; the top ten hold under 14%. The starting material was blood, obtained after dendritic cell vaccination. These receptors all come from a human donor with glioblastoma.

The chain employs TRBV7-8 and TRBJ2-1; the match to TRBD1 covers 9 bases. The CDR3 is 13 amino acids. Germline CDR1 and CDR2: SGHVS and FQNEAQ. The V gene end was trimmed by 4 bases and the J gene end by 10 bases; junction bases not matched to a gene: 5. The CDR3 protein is CASSSRTGEEQFF. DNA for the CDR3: TGTGCCAGCAGCTCCAGGACAGGGGAAGAGCAGTTCTTC.

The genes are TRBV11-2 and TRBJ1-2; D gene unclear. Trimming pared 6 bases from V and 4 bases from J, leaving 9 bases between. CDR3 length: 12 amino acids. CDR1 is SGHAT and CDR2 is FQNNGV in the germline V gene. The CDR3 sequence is CASRGSAYGYTF. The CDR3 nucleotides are TGTGCCAGCAGGGGTAGCGCCTATGGCTACACCTTC.

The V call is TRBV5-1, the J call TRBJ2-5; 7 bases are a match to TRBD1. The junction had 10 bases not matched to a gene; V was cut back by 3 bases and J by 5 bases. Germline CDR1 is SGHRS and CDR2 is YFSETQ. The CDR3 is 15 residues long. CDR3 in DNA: TGCGCCAGCAGCTCGGGAATGACAGGGATGGAGACCCAGTACTTC. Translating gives CASSSGMTGMETQYF.

The CDR3 coding sequence is TGTGCCAGCAGCTTTAGGACAGGGGGGAACGTCCAGTACTTC. It is translated as CASSFRTGGNVQYF. The genes are TRBV5-8 and TRBJ2-5; 10 nucleotides line up with TRBD1. V shed 2 bases and J 10 bases; nucleotides not matched to a gene: 8. The CDR3 is 14 residues long. In germline, CDR1 is SGHTS, CDR2 YDEGEE.

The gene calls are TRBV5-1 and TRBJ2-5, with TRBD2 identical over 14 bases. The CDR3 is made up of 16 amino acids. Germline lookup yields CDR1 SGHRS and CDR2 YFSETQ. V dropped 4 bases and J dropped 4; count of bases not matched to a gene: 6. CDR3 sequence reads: CASSPGLAGGSETQYF. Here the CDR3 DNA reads TGCGCCAGCAGCCCCGGACTAGCGGGGGGTTCAGAGACCCAGTACTTC.

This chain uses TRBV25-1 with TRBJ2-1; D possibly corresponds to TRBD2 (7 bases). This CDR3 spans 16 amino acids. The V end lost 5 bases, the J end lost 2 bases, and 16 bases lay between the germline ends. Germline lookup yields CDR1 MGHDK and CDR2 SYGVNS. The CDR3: CASSWDRGATYNEQFF. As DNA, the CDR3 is TGTGCCAGCAGTTGGGACCGGGGGGCAACCTACAATGAGCAGTTCTTC.

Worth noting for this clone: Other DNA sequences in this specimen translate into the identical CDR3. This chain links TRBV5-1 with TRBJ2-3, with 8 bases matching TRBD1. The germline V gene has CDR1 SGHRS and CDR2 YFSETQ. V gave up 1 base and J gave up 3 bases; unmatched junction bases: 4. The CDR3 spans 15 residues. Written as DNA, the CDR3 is TGCGCCAGCAGCTTGTCAGGGGGCGGAACAGATACGCAGTATTTT. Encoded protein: CASSLSGGGTDTQYF.

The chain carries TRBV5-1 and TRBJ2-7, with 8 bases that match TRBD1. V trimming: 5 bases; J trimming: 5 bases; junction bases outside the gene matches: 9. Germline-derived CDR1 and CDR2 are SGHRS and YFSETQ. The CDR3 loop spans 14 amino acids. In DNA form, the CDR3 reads TGCGCCAGCAGGGACAGGGCGCCCGAACACGAGCAGTACTTC. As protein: CASRDRAPEHEQYF.

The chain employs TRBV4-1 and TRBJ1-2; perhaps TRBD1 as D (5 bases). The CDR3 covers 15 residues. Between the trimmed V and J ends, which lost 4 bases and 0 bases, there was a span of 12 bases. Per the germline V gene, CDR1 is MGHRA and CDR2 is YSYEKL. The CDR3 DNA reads TGCGCCAGCAGCCCTGGACACGCGCCTAACTATGGCTACACCTTC. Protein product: CASSPGHAPNYGYTF.

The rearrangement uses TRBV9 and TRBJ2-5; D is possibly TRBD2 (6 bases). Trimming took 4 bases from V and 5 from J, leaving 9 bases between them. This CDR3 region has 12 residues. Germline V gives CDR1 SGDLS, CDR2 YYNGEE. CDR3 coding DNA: TGTGCCAGCAGCTCGGGACTTGAGACCCAGTACTTC. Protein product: CASSSGLETQYF.

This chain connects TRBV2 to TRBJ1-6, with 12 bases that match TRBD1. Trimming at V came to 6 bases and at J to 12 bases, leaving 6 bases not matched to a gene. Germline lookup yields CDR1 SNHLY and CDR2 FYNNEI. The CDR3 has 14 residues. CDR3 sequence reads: CASSAGTGGLPLHF. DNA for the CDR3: TGTGCCAGCAGCGCTGGGACAGGGGGCTTACCCCTCCACTTT.

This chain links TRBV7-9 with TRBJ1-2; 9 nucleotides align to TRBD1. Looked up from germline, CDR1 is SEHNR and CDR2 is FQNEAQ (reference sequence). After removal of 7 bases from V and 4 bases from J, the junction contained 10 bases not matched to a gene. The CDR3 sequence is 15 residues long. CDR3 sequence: CASTQPGQGLYGYTF. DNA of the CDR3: TGTGCCAGCACTCAGCCGGGACAGGGTCTCTATGGCTACACCTTC.

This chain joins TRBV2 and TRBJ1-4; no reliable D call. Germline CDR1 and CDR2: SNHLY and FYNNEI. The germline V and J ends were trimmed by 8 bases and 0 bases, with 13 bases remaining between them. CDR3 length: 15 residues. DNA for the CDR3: TGTGCCAGCTTCGAGGGTGGGGCAACTAATGAAAAACTGTTTTTT. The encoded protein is CASFEGGATNEKLFF.